The T cell receptor (beta chain) under discussion was sequenced for a study of blood T cell repertoires in COVID-19. Study context: From T cells, B-cell-depleted T cells, or PBMCs came the material, which was cDNA or gDNA.

Methods used by the authors: Estimation of nucleated cell counts was performed using reference gene primer amplification. Some clones are missing from TCRdb's copy, which holds only in-frame ones; the method was immunoSEQ multiplex PCR. The V and J calls and the clone size are those of that table, but D and trimming were determined from the DNA. This sample carries nearly 110,000 clones, about 91% of them seen once, and the ten largest clones take 5.5% to 8%. The CDR3 contains 17 residues. Germline lookup yields CDR1 MDHEN and CDR2 SYDVKM. After removal of 8 bases from V and 3 bases from J, the junction contained 17 bases not matched to a gene.

The sequence came from a man aged 50 to 60 with active or convalescent COVID-19. This rearrangement joins TRBV28 to TRBJ2-7, with 9 bases matching TRBD1. The sample comprised peripheral blood. The CDR3 DNA follows: TGTGCCAGCTCCTTTGGGACAGGGCGGCGTTATTTCTACGAGCAGTACTTC. Translating gives CASSFGTGRRYFYEQYF.